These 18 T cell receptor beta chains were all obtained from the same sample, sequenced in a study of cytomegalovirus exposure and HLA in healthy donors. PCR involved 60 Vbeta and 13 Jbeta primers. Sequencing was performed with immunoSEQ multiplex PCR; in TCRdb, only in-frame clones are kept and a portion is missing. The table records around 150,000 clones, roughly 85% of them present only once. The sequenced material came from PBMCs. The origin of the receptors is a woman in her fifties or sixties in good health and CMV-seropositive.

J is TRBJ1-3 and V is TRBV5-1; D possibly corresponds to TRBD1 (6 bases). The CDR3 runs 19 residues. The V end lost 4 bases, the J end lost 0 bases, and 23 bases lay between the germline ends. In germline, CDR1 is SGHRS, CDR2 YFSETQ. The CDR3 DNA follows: TGCGCCAGCAGCCCCGGGCTGGTGGGCAGGGGATACTCTGGAAACACCATATATTTT. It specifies CASSPGLVGRGYSGNTIYF.

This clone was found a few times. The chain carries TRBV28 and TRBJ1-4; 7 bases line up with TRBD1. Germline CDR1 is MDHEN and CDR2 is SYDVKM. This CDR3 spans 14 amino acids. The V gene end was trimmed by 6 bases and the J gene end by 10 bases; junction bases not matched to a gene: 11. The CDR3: CASSSGQAPGKLFF. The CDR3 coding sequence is TGTGCCAGCAGCTCCGGACAGGCCCCGGGAAAACTGTTTTTT.

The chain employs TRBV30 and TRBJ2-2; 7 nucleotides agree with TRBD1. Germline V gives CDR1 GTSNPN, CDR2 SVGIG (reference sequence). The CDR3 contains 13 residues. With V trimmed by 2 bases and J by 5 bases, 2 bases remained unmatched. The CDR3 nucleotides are TGTGCCTGGAGTACAGGGGTTACCGGGGAGCTGTTTTTT. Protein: CAWSTGVTGELFF.

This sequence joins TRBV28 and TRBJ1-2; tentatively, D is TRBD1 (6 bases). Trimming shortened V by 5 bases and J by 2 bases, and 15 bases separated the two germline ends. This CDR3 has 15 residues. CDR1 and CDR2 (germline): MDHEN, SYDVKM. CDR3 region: CASSRSKTGNYGYTF. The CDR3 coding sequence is TGTGCCAGCAGTCGAAGCAAGACAGGAAACTATGGCTACACCTTC.

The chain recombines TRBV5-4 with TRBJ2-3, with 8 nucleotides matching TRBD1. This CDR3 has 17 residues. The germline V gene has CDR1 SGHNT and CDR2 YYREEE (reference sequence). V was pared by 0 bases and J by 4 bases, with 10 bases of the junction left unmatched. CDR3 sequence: CASSLDQGQGGADTQYF. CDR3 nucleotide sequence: TGTGCCAGCAGCTTGGATCAAGGACAGGGAGGCGCAGATACGCAGTATTTT.

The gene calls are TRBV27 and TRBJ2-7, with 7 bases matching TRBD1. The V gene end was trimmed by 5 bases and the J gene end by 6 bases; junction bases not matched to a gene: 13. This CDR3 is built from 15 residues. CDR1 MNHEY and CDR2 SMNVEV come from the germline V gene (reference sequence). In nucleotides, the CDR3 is TGTGCCAGCAGTGGTTCGGTTAGGGGGCTGGGCGAGCAGTACTTC. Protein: CASSGSVRGLGEQYF.

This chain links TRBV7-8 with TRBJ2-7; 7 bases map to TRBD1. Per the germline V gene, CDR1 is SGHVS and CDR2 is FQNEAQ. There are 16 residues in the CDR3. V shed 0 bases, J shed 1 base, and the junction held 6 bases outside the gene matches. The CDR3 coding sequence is TGTGCCAGCAGCTTAGCAGGGGGCAGTCTATCCTACGAGCAGTACTTC. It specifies CASSLAGGSLSYEQYF.

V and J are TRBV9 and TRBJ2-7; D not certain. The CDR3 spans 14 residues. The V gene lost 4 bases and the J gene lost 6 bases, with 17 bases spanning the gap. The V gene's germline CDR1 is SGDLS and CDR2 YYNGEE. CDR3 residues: CASSLGRGSAEQYF. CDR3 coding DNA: TGTGCCAGCAGCTTAGGACGAGGCTCGGCCGAGCAGTACTTC.

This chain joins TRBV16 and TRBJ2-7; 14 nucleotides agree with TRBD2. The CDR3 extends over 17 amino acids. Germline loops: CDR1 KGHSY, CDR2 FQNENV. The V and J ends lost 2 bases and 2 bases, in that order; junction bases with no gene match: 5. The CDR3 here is CASSQILGLAGAYEQYF. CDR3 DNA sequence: TGTGCCAGCAGCCAAATTTTGGGACTAGCGGGGGCCTACGAGCAGTACTTC.

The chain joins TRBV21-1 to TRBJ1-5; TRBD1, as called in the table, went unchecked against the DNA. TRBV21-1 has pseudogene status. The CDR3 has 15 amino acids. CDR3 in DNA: TGTGCCAGCAGCAGAGGACAGGGCGATTATCAGCCCCAGCATTTT. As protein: CASSRGQGDYQPQHF.

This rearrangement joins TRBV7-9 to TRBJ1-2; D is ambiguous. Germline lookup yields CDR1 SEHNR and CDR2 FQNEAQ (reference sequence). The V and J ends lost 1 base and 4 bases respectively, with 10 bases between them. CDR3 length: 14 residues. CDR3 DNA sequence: TGTGCCAGCAGCTTAGGGCCCGAGGGCTATGGCTACACCTTC. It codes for CASSLGPEGYGYTF. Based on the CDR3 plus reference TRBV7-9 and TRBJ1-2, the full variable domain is DTGVSQNPRHKITKRGQNVTFRCDPISEHNRLYWYRQTLGQGPEFLTYFQNEAQLEKSRLLSDRFSAERPKGSFSTLEIQRTEQGDSAMYLCASSLGPEGYGYTFGSGTRLTVV.

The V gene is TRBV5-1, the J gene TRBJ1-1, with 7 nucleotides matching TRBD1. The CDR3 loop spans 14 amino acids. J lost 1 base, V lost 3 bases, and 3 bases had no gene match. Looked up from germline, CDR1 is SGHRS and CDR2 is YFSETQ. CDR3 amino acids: CASSWGQPNTEAFF. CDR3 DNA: TGCGCCAGCAGCTGGGGACAGCCGAACACTGAAGCTTTCTTT.

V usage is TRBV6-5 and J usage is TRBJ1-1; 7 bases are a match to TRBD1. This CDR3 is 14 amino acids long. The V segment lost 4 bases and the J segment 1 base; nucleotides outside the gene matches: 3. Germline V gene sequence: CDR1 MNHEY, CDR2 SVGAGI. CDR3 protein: CASSFRGRNTEAFF. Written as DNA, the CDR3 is TGTGCCAGCAGTTTCAGGGGGAGGAACACTGAAGCTTTCTTT.

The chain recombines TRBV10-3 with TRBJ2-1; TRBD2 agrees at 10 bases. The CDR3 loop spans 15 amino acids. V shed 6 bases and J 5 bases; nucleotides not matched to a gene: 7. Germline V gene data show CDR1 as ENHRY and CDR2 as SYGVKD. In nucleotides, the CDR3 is TGTGCCATCAGGGACACTAGCGGGAACAACAATGAGCAGTTCTTC. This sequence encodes CAIRDTSGNNNEQFF.

The DNA for the CDR3 is TGTGCCAGCCGCAGTCGTTTGAACACTGAAGCTTTCTTT. It translates to CASRSRLNTEAFF. V is TRBV7-2 and J is TRBJ1-1; D unclear. CDR1 is SGHTA and CDR2 is FQGNSA in the germline V gene. The CDR3 runs 13 residues. V was shortened by 8 bases and J by 0 bases, with 10 bases between the two germline ends.

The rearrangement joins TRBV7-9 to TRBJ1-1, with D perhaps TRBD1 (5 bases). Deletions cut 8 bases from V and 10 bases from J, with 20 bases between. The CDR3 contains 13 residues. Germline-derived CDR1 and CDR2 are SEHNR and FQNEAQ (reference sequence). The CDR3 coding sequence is TGTGCCAGCCACCCCGGGGCGGGGTGGGGAGCTTTCTTT. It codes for CASHPGAGWGAFF. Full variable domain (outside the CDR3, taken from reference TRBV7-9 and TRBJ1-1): DTGVSQNPRHKITKRGQNVTFRCDPISEHNRLYWYRQTLGQGPEFLTYFQNEAQLEKSRLLSDRFSAERPKGSFSTLEIQRTEQGDSAMYLCASHPGAGWGAFFGQGTRLTVV.

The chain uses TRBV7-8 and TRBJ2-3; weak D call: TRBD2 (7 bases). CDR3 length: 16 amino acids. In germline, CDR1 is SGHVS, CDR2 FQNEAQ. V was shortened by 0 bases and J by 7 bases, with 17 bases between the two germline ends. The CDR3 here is CASSLARGGAIYTQYF. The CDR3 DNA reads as TGTGCCAGCAGCTTAGCGAGGGGGGGAGCTATTTATACGCAGTATTTT.

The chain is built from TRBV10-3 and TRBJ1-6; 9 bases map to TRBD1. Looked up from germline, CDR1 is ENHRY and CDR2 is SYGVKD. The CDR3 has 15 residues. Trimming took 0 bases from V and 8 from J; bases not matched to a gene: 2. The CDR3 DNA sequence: TGTGCCATCAGTGAGTCAGGGACAGGGTATTCACCCCTCCACTTT. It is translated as CAISESGTGYSPLHF.